Presented here are 18 T cell receptor beta chains from one specimen sequenced in a study of vaccination effects on CD4 cells after COVID-19. Antigens for these TCRs are unknown. Under the ViraFEST assay, PBMC were stimulated with viral peptide pools so that antigen-specific CD4+ T cells expanded. Sequencing was performed afterwards. The culture ran for nine to ten days, and then CD4+ T cells were isolated. The assay was immunoSEQ multiplex PCR, and TCRdb's table has in-frame clones only and misses some. This sample has just over 30,000 clones, with 55% to 75% found just once. The material sequenced was CD4+ T cells from PBMCs cultured with HCoV-229E spike peptides, taken before COVID-19 vaccination. The receptors here all came from a human donor who received a COVID-19 vaccine.

This clone was detected only a few times. This sequence joins TRBV28 and TRBJ2-2; no clear D. Deletions cut 6 bases from V and 2 bases from J, with 4 bases between. CDR1 MDHEN and CDR2 SYDVKM come from the germline V gene. This CDR3 spans 12 amino acids. The DNA for the CDR3 is TGTGCCAGCAGGCTTAACACCGGGGAGCTGTTTTTT. It encodes CASRLNTGELFF.

This clone came up a few times. The chain recombines TRBV19 with TRBJ2-3, with TRBD2 identical over 9 bases. The CDR3 covers 12 residues. V dropped 5 bases and J dropped 9; count of bases not matched to a gene: 3. Germline V gene sequence: CDR1 LNHDA, CDR2 SQIVND (reference sequence). Written as DNA, the CDR3 is TGTGCCAGTAGTGTAGCGGGGGAAACGCAGTATTTT. It is translated as CASSVAGETQYF.

The chain uses TRBV2 and TRBJ2-7; D is unresolved. Germline-derived CDR1 and CDR2 are SNHLY and FYNNEI. CDR3 length equals 11 residues. V was shortened by 7 bases and J by 0 bases, with 4 bases between the two germline ends. CDR3 protein: CASTSSYEQYF. DNA for the CDR3: TGTGCCAGCACCAGCTCCTACGAGCAGTACTTC.

This clone appeared a single time. J is TRBJ1-5 and V is TRBV11-2; D is uncertain. CDR1 SGHAT and CDR2 FQNNGV come from the germline V gene. V was cut by 3 bases and J by 4 bases, with 7 bases left in between. The length of the CDR3 is 13 residues. The CDR3 region has the DNA TGTGCCAGCAGCTTCGACCTTAATCAGCCCCAGCATTTT. Encoded protein: CASSFDLNQPQHF.

The chain employs TRBV21-1 and TRBJ2-2; the DNA was not compared with TRBD2, the D call given in the table. TRBV21-1 is recorded as a pseudogene. The CDR3 covers 17 residues. This CDR3 is CASSKSSGGTATGELFF. CDR3 bases: TGTGCCAGCAGCAAATCTAGCGGGGGGACTGCTACCGGGGAGCTGTTTTTT.

The V and J genes are TRBV7-9 and TRBJ1-6; weak D call: TRBD1 (5 bases). The CDR3 extends over 13 amino acids. Germline values: CDR1 SEHNR, CDR2 FQNEAQ (reference sequence). The V end was cut by 7 bases, the J end by 9 bases, with 13 bases between. Here the CDR3 reads CASNRGGSSPLHF. In DNA form, the CDR3 reads TGTGCCAGCAACCGGGGCGGGAGTTCACCCCTCCACTTT.

This chain joins TRBV20-1 and TRBJ2-7, with a tentative D call TRBD2 (5 bases). Germline V gene data show CDR1 as DFQATT and CDR2 as SNEGSKA (reference sequence). V lost 6 bases and J lost 6, with 9 bases in between. This CDR3 has 10 amino acids. CDR3 nucleotides: TGCAGTGCGAGGGATTTCGAGCAGTACTTC. Protein product: CSARDFEQYF.

This chain connects TRBV7-2 to TRBJ1-2; D is undetermined. Trimming left V 5 bases short and J 5 bases short, with 12 bases between. Germline CDR1 and CDR2: SGHTA and FQGNSA. The CDR3 loop spans 13 amino acids. CDR3 loop: CASSGVAGYGYTF. CDR3 nucleotide sequence: TGTGCCAGCAGCGGGGTGGCAGGTTATGGCTACACCTTC.

The chain combines TRBV6-1 with TRBJ1-2, with 8 bases fitting TRBD1. Germline CDR1 reads MNHNS; CDR2 reads SASEGT. J gave up 4 bases and V 0 bases, and 10 bases lay outside the gene matches. The CDR3 sequence is 17 residues long. The CDR3 DNA follows: TGTGCCAGCAGTGAAGCGCGCTCGACAGGGGTGTTCTATGGCTACACCTTC. Protein: CASSEARSTGVFYGYTF.

The count of this clone is one. The genes are TRBV5-1 and TRBJ1-6; D possibly corresponds to TRBD1 (5 bases). V lost 0 bases to trimming and J lost 12 bases, with 13 bases between them. The CDR3 extends over 14 amino acids. Germline V gene data show CDR1 as SGHRS and CDR2 as YFSETQ. The CDR3: CASSLDPGLQPLHF. In DNA, the CDR3 is TGCGCCAGCAGCTTGGACCCGGGACTACAACCCCTCCACTTT.

V gene TRBV5-1 combines with J gene TRBJ2-2; a possible D gene is TRBD1 (6 bases). The CDR3 is 14 residues long. Trimming pared 0 bases from V and 6 bases from J, leaving 9 bases between. Per germline, CDR1 SGHRS and CDR2 YFSETQ. The CDR3 loop is CASSLVQGAGELFF. CDR3 sequence (DNA): TGCGCCAGCAGCTTGGTACAGGGCGCCGGGGAGCTGTTTTTT.

The chain is built from TRBV12-3 or TRBV12-4 and TRBJ1-2; TRBD1 agrees at 7 bases. This CDR3 has 13 residues. After removal of 3 bases from V and 7 bases from J, the junction contained 5 bases not matched to a gene. The DNA for the CDR3 is TGTGCCAGCAGTTTCGAGGGGGCGGTTGGCTACACCTTC. The encoded protein is CASSFEGAVGYTF.

In this sample, this clone turned up a few times. DNA of the CDR3: TGTGCCAGCAGCCAAGCCGTGGCCGCCCTCGAGCAGTACTTC. Its protein product is CASSQAVAALEQYF. The chain combines TRBV3-1 (or the pseudogene TRBV3-2) with TRBJ2-7; D uncertain. Trimming shortened V by 1 base and J by 6 bases, and 13 bases separated the two germline ends. Per germline, CDR1 LGHDT and CDR2 YNNKEL (reference sequence). The CDR3 length is 14 residues.

J is TRBJ1-1 and V is TRBV15; D remains unclear. The CDR3 loop spans 13 amino acids. Trimming removed 5 bases from V and 4 bases from J, with 11 bases in between. Germline V lookup: CDR1 LNHNV, CDR2 YYDKDF (reference sequence). The CDR3 sequence: CATSPLWGTEAFF. DNA of the CDR3: TGTGCCACCAGCCCCCTCTGGGGCACTGAAGCTTTCTTT. The whole variable domain, filled in from reference TRBV15 and TRBJ1-1, reads DAMVIQNPRYQVTQFGKPVTLSCSQTLNHNVMYWYQQKSSQAPKLLFHYYDKDFNNEADTPDNFQSRRPNTSFCFLDIRSPGLGDTAMYLCATSPLWGTEAFFGQGTRLTVV.

DNA for the CDR3: TGTGCCAGTAGTATGCTGACAGCTCCCTACGAGCAGTACTTC. Protein: CASSMLTAPYEQYF. The rearrangement joins TRBV19 to TRBJ2-7, with D possibly matching TRBD1 (5 bases). The V and J ends lost 3 bases and 2 bases respectively, with 11 bases between them. This CDR3 is built from 14 residues. CDR1 and CDR2 from the germline V gene are LNHDA and SQIVND (reference sequence). Full variable domain (outside the CDR3, taken from reference TRBV19 and TRBJ2-7): DGGITQSPKYLFRKEGQNVTLSCEQNLNHDAMYWYRQDPGQGLRLIYYSQIVNDFQKGDIAEGYSVSREKKESFPLTVTSAQKNPTAFYLCASSMLTAPYEQYFGPGTRLTVT.

The chain combines TRBV24-1 with TRBJ1-5; D is unresolved. The CDR3 runs 12 residues. V shed 0 bases and J shed 7 bases, with 3 bases lying between them. CDR1 and CDR2 (germline): KGHDR, SFDVKD. CDR3 DNA sequence: TGTGCCACCAGTGATTTGGGACAGCCCCAGCATTTT. Residues: CATSDLGQPQHF.

The J gene is TRBJ2-7, the V gene TRBV7-9, with 8 bases lining up with TRBD2. Per germline, CDR1 SEHNR and CDR2 FQNEAQ (reference sequence). Trimming removed 7 bases from V and 2 bases from J; junction bases left unmatched: 10. The CDR3 contains 15 residues. The CDR3 sequence is CASTLVGLAPYEQYF. The CDR3 nucleotides read TGTGCCAGCACCCTAGTAGGACTAGCTCCCTACGAGCAGTACTTC.

V gene TRBV5-1 combines with J gene TRBJ2-5, with 12 bases fitting TRBD2. CDR1 and CDR2 from the germline V gene are SGHRS and YFSETQ. This CDR3 spans 17 amino acids. The V and J ends lost 4 bases and 9 bases, in that order; junction bases with no gene match: 16. The CDR3 protein is CASSPTLAGGGPWAQYF. The CDR3 DNA is TGCGCCAGCAGCCCAACTCTAGCGGGAGGGGGACCGTGGGCCCAGTACTTC. Together with reference TRBV5-1 and TRBJ2-5, the CDR3 gives the full variable domain: KAGVTQTPRYLIKTRGQQVTLSCSPISGHRSVSWYQQTPGQGLQFLFEYFSETQRNKGNFPGRFSGRQFSNSRSEMNVSTLELGDSALYLCASSPTLAGGGPWAQYFGPGTRLLVL.